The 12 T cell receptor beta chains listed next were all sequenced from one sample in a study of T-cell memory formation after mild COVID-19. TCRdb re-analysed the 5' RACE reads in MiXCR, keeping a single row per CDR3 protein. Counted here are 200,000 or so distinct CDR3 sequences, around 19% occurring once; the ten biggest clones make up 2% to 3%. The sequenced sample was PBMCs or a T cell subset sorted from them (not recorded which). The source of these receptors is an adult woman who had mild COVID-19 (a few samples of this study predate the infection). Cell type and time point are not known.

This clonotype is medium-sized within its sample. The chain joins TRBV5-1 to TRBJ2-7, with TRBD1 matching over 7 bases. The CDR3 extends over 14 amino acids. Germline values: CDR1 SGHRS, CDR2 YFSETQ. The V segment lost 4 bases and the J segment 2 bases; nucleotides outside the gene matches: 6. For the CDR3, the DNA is TGCGCCAGCAGCCTAACCGGGACAGCCTACGAGCAGTACTTC. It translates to CASSLTGTAYEQYF.

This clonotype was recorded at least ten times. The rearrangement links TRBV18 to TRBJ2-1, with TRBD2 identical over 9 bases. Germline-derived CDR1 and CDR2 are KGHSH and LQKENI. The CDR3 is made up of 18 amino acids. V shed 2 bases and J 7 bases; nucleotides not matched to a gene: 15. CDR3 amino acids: CASSPRSTSGSPSNEQFF. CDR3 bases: TGTGCCAGCTCACCAAGGTCAACTAGCGGGTCCCCCTCTAATGAGCAGTTCTTC.

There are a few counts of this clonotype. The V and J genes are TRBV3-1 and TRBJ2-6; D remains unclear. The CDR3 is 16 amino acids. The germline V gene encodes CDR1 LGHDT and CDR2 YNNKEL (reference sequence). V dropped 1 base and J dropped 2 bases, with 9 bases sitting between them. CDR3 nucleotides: TGTGCCAGCAGCCAAGTCCCCGGTGCTGGGGCCAACGTCCTGACTTTC. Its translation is CASSQVPGAGANVLTF.

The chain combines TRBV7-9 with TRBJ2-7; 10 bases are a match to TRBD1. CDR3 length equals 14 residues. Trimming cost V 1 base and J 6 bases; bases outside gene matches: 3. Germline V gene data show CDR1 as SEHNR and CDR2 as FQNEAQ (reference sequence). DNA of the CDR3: TGTGCCAGCAGCTTAGGACAGGGGGCTGCCGAGCAGTACTTC. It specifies CASSLGQGAAEQYF.

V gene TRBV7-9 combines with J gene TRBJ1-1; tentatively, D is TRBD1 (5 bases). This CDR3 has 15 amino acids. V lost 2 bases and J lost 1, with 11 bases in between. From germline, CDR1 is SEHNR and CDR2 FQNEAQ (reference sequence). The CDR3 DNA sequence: TGTGCCAGCAGCTTATCCGCGACAGCGAACACTGAAGCTTTCTTT. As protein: CASSLSATANTEAFF.

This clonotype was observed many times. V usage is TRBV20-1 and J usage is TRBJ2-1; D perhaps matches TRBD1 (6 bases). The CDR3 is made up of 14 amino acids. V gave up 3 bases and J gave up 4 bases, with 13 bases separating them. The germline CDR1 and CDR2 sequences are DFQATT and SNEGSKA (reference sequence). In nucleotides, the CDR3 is TGCAGTGCTAGGTCCCCAGGGGTTTACAATGAGCAGTTCTTC. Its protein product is CSARSPGVYNEQFF.

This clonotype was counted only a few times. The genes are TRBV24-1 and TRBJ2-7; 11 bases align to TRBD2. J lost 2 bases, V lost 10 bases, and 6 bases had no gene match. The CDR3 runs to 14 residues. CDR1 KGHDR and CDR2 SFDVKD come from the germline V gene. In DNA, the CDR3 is TGTGCCACAACGACTAGCGGGAAGACCTACGAGCAGTACTTC. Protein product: CATTTSGKTYEQYF.

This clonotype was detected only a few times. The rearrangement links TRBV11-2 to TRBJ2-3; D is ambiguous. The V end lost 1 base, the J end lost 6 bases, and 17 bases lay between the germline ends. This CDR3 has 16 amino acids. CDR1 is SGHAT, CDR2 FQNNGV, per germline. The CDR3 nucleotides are TGTGCCAGCAGCTTAGTGGGTGTCGGCGGCGTCGATACGCAGTATTTT. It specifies CASSLVGVGGVDTQYF.

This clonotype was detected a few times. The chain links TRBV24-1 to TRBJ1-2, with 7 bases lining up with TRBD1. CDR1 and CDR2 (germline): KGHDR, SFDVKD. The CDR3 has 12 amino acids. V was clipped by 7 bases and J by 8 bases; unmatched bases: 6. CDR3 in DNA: TGTGCCACCAGCCAGACAGGGAGCGGCTACACCTTC. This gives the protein CATSQTGSGYTF.

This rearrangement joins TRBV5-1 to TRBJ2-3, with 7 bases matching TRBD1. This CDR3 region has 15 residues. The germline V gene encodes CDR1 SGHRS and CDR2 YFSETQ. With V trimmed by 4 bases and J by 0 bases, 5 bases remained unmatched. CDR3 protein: CASSTGTASTDTQYF. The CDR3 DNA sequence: TGCGCCAGCAGCACCGGGACAGCTAGCACAGATACGCAGTATTTT. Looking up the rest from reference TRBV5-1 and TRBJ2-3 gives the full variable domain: KAGVTQTPRYLIKTRGQQVTLSCSPISGHRSVSWYQQTPGQGLQFLFEYFSETQRNKGNFPGRFSGRQFSNSRSEMNVSTLELGDSALYLCASSTGTASTDTQYFGPGTRLTVL.

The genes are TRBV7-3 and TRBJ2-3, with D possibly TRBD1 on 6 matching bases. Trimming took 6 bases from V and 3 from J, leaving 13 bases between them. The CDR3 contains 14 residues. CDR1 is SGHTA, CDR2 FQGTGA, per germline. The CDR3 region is CASRMGAETDTQYF. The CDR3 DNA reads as TGTGCCAGCAGAATGGGGGCGGAGACAGATACGCAGTATTTT.

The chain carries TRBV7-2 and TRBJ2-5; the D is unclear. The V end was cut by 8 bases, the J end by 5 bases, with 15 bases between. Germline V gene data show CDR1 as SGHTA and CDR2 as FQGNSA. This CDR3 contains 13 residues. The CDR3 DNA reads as TGTGCCAGCTCCGGGTGGTCCCGGGAGACCCAGTACTTC. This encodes CASSGWSRETQYF. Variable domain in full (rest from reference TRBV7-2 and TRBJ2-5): GAGVSQSPSNKVTEKGKDVELRCDPISGHTALYWYRQSLGQGLEFLIYFQGNSAPDKSGLPSDRFSAERTGGSVSTLTIQRTQQEDSAVYLCASSGWSRETQYFGPGTRLLVL.